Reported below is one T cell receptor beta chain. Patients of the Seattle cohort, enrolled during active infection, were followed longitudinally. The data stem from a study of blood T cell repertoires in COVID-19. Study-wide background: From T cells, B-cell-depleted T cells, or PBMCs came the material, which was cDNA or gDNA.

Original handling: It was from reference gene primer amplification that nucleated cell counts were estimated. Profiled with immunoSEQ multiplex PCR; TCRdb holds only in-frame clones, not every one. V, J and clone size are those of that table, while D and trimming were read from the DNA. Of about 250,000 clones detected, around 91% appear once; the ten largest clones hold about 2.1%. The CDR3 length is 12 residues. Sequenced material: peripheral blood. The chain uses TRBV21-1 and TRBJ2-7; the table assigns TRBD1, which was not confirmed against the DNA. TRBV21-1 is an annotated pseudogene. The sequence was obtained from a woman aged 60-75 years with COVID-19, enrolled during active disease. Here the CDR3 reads CASRDRRNEQYF. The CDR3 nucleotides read TGTGCCAGCAGAGACAGGCGGAACGAGCAGTACTTC.